The next 18 T cell receptor beta chains were all read from a single sample in a study of cytomegalovirus exposure and HLA in healthy donors. Repertoires were generated with immunoSEQ multiplex PCR, while TCRdb's copy carries only in-frame clones and drops some. The sample carries 120,000 to 150,000 clones, approximately 91% recorded once. Material: PBMCs. The receptors were gathered from a man between 18 and 35 years old in good health and CMV-seronegative.

This clone was seen a single time. The chain recombines TRBV7-8 with TRBJ1-1, with unresolved D. There are 12 residues in the CDR3. V gave up 4 bases and J gave up 13 bases, with 16 bases separating them. Germline loops: CDR1 SGHVS, CDR2 FQNEAQ. CDR3 loop: CASSSGPRGGFF. The CDR3 DNA sequence: TGTGCCAGCAGCTCCGGGCCCCGGGGAGGTTTCTTT.

The table lists this clone with a few counts. This sequence joins TRBV19 and TRBJ2-3; 11 bases match TRBD2. Germline-derived CDR1 and CDR2 are LNHDA and SQIVND (reference sequence). The CDR3 consists of 15 residues. J was trimmed by 2 bases and V by 6 bases; bases with no gene match: 4. The CDR3, as DNA: TGTGCCAGTAGCCCTAGCGGGGGGCACACAGATACGCAGTATTTT. Translated: CASSPSGGHTDTQYF. The variable domain in full, completed from reference TRBV19 and TRBJ2-3, reads DGGITQSPKYLFRKEGQNVTLSCEQNLNHDAMYWYRQDPGQGLRLIYYSQIVNDFQKGDIAEGYSVSREKKESFPLTVTSAQKNPTAFYLCASSPSGGHTDTQYFGPGTRLTVL.

This clone was recorded only once. The gene calls are TRBV21-1 and TRBJ2-5; TRBD2 is the table's D call and was not checked against the DNA. TRBV21-1 has pseudogene status. The CDR3 covers 18 residues. The chain's CDR3 is CASGAGRGRELLKETQYF. Written as DNA, the CDR3 is TGTGCCAGCGGAGCGGGGCGGGGTAGGGAACTTTTGAAAGAGACCCAGTACTTC.

V usage is TRBV27 and J usage is TRBJ1-1; the match to TRBD1 covers 12 bases. Germline V lookup: CDR1 MNHEY, CDR2 SMNVEV (reference sequence). After removal of 6 bases from V and 1 base from J, the junction contained 12 bases not matched to a gene. This CDR3 has 18 amino acids. The CDR3 loop reads CASSPKGGQGAPNTEAFF. As DNA, the CDR3 is TGTGCCAGCAGCCCTAAAGGGGGACAGGGGGCGCCGAACACTGAAGCTTTCTTT.

The rearrangement links TRBV14 to TRBJ2-2; 9 nucleotides align to TRBD1. The CDR3 runs 15 residues. V lost 1 base to trimming and J lost 6 bases; unmatched junction nucleotides: 3. Germline V lookup: CDR1 SGHDN, CDR2 FVKESK. CDR3 sequence (DNA): TGTGCCAGCAGCCAAGCCGGGACAGGGCCCGGGGAGCTGTTTTTT. Encoded protein: CASSQAGTGPGELFF. Using reference TRBV14 and TRBJ2-2 for the parts outside the CDR3, the full variable domain is EAGVTQFPSHSVIEKGQTVTLRCDPISGHDNLYWYRRVMGKEIKFLLHFVKESKQDESGMPNNRFLAERTGGTYSTLKVQPAELEDSGVYFCASSQAGTGPGELFFGEGSRLTVL.

The chain links TRBV19 to TRBJ2-3, with 8 bases that match TRBD1. Per the germline V gene, CDR1 is LNHDA and CDR2 is SQIVND (reference sequence). The CDR3 extends over 16 amino acids. Trimming at V came to 5 bases and at J to 6 bases, leaving 13 bases not matched to a gene. CDR3 protein: CASSLGDRGMIDTQYF. In DNA, the CDR3 is TGTGCCAGTAGTCTCGGAGACAGGGGAATGATTGATACGCAGTATTTT.

The rearrangement joins TRBV6-5 to TRBJ2-7; 13 bases line up with TRBD2. The CDR3 contains 16 residues. The trim removed 4 bases at V and 3 bases at J, leaving 6 bases unmatched. Germline assignment: CDR1 MNHEY and CDR2 SVGAGI. The CDR3 DNA reads TGTGCCAGCAGTTCAACGACTAGCGGGGGGAGCTACGAGCAGTACTTC. Protein sequence: CASSSTTSGGSYEQYF.

This sequence joins TRBV5-1 and TRBJ2-3; D is ambiguous. This CDR3 has 14 amino acids. The germline V and J ends were trimmed by 0 bases and 0 bases, with 5 bases remaining between them. Germline values: CDR1 SGHRS, CDR2 YFSETQ. Here the CDR3 reads CASSLDFSTDTQYF. The CDR3 DNA is TGCGCCAGCAGCTTGGACTTCAGCACAGATACGCAGTATTTT.

This clone is a singleton in its sample. Other nucleotide sequences from this sample produce the same CDR3. The chain carries TRBV5-1 and TRBJ2-3, with D uncertain. Germline CDR1 and CDR2: SGHRS and YFSETQ. V lost 0 bases to trimming and J lost 3 bases, with 8 bases between them. The CDR3 loop spans 14 amino acids. The CDR3 region is CASSLGQSTDTQYF. As DNA, the CDR3 is TGCGCCAGCAGCTTGGGACAATCGACAGATACGCAGTATTTT.

CDR3 protein: CASSLAGSVTDTQYF. CDR3 DNA sequence: TGTGCCAGCAGCTTAGCTGGTAGCGTAACAGATACGCAGTATTTT. This chain joins TRBV13 and TRBJ2-3, with TRBD2 as a possible D gene (5 bases). Between the trimmed V and J ends, which lost 1 base and 3 bases, there was a span of 11 bases. Germline V gene lookup returns CDR1 PRHDT and CDR2 FYEKMQ (reference sequence). The CDR3 loop spans 15 amino acids.

The rearrangement uses TRBV7-7 and TRBJ2-3, with TRBD1 identical over 7 bases. Germline V lookup: CDR1 SSHAT, CDR2 FNYEAQ (reference sequence). The CDR3 totals 14 residues. Trimming at V came to 5 bases and at J to 2 bases, leaving 4 bases not matched to a gene. CDR3 residues: CASSRGQPTDTQYF. The DNA of the CDR3 is TGTGCCAGCAGCCGGGGACAGCCCACAGATACGCAGTATTTT.

CDR3 sequence: CASSLGAGGTYNEQFF. In nucleotides, the CDR3 is TGTGCCAGCAGCTTAGGGGCGGGGGGTACTTACAATGAGCAGTTCTTC. The rearrangement joins TRBV7-9 to TRBJ2-1; 8 positions match TRBD2. J was trimmed by 4 bases and V by 1 base; bases with no gene match: 6. Germline CDR1 and CDR2: SEHNR and FQNEAQ (reference sequence). This CDR3 has 16 amino acids.

The chain employs TRBV6-6 and TRBJ2-7, with TRBD1 matching over 10 bases. Trimming at V came to 6 bases and at J to 4 bases, leaving 12 bases not matched to a gene. CDR1 is MNHNY, CDR2 SVGAGI, per germline (reference sequence). CDR3 length: 16 residues. Here the CDR3 DNA reads TGTGCCAGCAGCGGCGGGTGGGGACAGGGGAAATACGAGCAGTACTTC. Translation gives CASSGGWGQGKYEQYF.

The genes are TRBV7-9 and TRBJ2-3; 8 positions match TRBD2. Germline assignment: CDR1 SEHNR and CDR2 FQNEAQ (reference sequence). CDR3 length: 16 residues. The V gene end was trimmed by 5 bases and the J gene end by 2 bases; junction bases not matched to a gene: 9. The CDR3 spells CASSPALGRDTDTQYF. The CDR3 nucleotides are TGTGCCAGCAGCCCAGCCCTCGGGAGGGACACAGATACGCAGTATTTT.

The rearrangement uses TRBV11-2 and TRBJ1-2, with 10 nucleotides matching TRBD1. This CDR3 is 14 amino acids long. CDR1 SGHAT and CDR2 FQNNGV come from the germline V gene. The ends lost 5 bases at V and 3 bases at J; junction bases unmatched: 3. CDR3 nucleotides: TGTGCCAGCAGCCCGGGACAGGGGTACTATGGCTACACCTTC. Translation gives CASSPGQGYYGYTF.

This rearrangement joins TRBV7-6 to TRBJ2-7; D perhaps matches TRBD2 (5 bases). The V gene lost 6 bases and the J gene lost 6 bases, with 18 bases spanning the gap. Germline CDR1 reads SGHVS; CDR2 reads FNYEAQ. The CDR3 is 14 amino acids. The CDR3 region has the DNA TGTGCCAGCAGGCCGGTGGACGGTGGAGGCGAGCAGTACTTC. It codes for CASRPVDGGGEQYF.

This chain uses TRBV30 with TRBJ1-5; no firm D call. The CDR3 length is 13 residues. Germline CDR1 GTSNPN, CDR2 SVGIG (reference sequence). The V gene lost 2 bases and the J gene lost 9 bases, with 14 bases spanning the gap. For the CDR3, the DNA is TGTGCCTGGAGTAGTGTAGCATCATCGCCCCAGCATTTT. Residues: CAWSSVASSPQHF.

V and J are TRBV2 and TRBJ2-1, with unresolved D. Germline CDR1 reads SNHLY; CDR2 reads FYNNEI. CDR3 length: 11 amino acids. Trimming cost V 11 bases and J 2 bases, with 7 bases left between them. CDR3 region: CAAQTYNEQFF. The CDR3, as DNA: TGTGCCGCACAGACCTACAATGAGCAGTTCTTC.